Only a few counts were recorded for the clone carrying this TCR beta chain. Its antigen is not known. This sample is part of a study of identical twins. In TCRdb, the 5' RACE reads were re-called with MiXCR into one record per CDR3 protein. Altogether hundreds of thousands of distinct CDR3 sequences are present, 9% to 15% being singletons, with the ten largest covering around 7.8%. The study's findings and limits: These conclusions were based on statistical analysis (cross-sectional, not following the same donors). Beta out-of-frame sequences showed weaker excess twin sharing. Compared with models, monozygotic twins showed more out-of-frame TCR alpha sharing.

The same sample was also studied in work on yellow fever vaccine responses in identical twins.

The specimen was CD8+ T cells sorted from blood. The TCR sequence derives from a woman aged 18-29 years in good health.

This CDR3 is CASSVFSVPPDTQYF. For the CDR3, the DNA is TGTGCCAGCAGCGTATTCTCTGTGCCCCCAGATACGCAGTATTTT. J is TRBJ2-3 and V is TRBV9, with unresolved D. CDR1 and CDR2 (germline): SGDLS, YYNGEE. V was trimmed by 1 base and J by 4 bases, leaving 13 bases between them. The CDR3 is 15 amino acids.